These T cell receptor beta chains were read from a single sample in a study of T-cell memory formation after mild COVID-19. In TCRdb, the 5' RACE reads were re-called with MiXCR into one record per CDR3 protein. The sample shows almost 250,000 distinct CDR3 sequences, 15% of them seen only once. The sequenced sample consisted of PBMCs or a T cell subset sorted from them (not recorded which). Receptors originate from an adult woman who had mild COVID-19 (a few samples of this study predate the infection). Cell type and time point are not known. CDR3s include the opening cysteine and the closing phenylalanine or tryptophan. The D gene is left open where the match is weak. For some rows the clone size is stated as once, few or many, or as a class when expanded; others skip it.

.,TRBV11-3,many,TRBJ2-3,CASSSGLTPTDTQYF,TGTGCCAGCAGCTCGGGACTCACCCCCACAGATACGCAGTATTTT
TRBD1,TRBV6-2/TRBV6-3,few,TRBJ2-4,CASSRGQAPGNIQYF,TGTGCCAGCAGCCGCGGACAGGCTCCGGGGAACATTCAGTACTTC
.,TRBV5-1,few,TRBJ2-1,CASSAGVGQGQFF,TGCGCCAGCAGCGCCGGGGTGGGCCAAGGGCAGTTCTTC
.,TRBV5-6,.,TRBJ2-7,CASSLSPGTHYEQYF,TGTGCCAGCAGCTTGTCGCCGGGGACACACTACGAGCAGTACTTC
.,TRBV24-1,.,TRBJ2-5,CATSDPTPEETQYF,TGTGCCACCAGTGACCCGACCCCGGAAGAGACCCAGTACTTC
.,TRBV24-1,.,TRBJ1-1,CATSGSTGGAFF,TGTGCCACCAGTGGTTCAACAGGCGGAGCTTTCTTT
TRBD2,TRBV10-3,few,TRBJ2-1,CAISGTGLPPPFF,TGTGCCATCAGTGGAACGGGACTACCTCCGCCGTTCTTC
.,TRBV6-1,many,TRBJ2-5,CASRLETQYF,TGTGCCAGCAGATTAGAGACCCAGTACTTC
TRBD1,TRBV6-2/TRBV6-3,.,TRBJ1-1,CASSFRDRGTEAFF,TGTGCCAGCAGTTTCCGGGACAGGGGCACTGAAGCTTTCTTT
.,TRBV5-1,few,TRBJ2-1,CASSLVPRGGNNEQFF,TGCGCCAGCAGCTTGGTTCCCAGGGGGGGCAACAATGAGCAGTTCTTC
.,TRBV4-1,many,TRBJ2-4,CASSQDGDLAKNIQYF,TGCGCCAGCAGCCAAGATGGGGACCTAGCCAAAAACATTCAGTACTTC
.,TRBV30,.,TRBJ2-3,CAWSGGPQSWRADTQYF,TGTGCCTGGAGCGGGGGGCCTCAGTCCTGGAGGGCAGATACGCAGTATTTT
.,TRBV7-7,.,TRBJ2-7,CASTKQGHSYEQYF,TGTGCTAGCACGAAACAGGGTCACTCCTACGAGCAGTACTTC
.,TRBV19,few,TRBJ1-2,CASSGRDYGYTF,TGTGCCAGTAGCGGACGGGACTATGGCTACACCTTC
.,TRBV5-1,.,TRBJ1-4,CASSFEGGFGEKLFF,TGCGCCAGCAGCTTCGAAGGAGGGTTCGGTGAAAAACTGTTTTTT
.,TRBV29-1,few,TRBJ1-1,CSGIDSRAFF,TGCAGCGGAATAGACAGTAGAGCTTTCTTT
.,TRBV19,.,TRBJ2-7,CASSQAGTSTYEQYF,TGTGCCAGTAGCCAGGCCGGGACCTCCACCTACGAGCAGTACTTC
TRBD1,TRBV4-1,.,TRBJ2-4,CASSRTGGGLAKNIQYF,TGCGCCAGCAGTCGGACAGGGGGCGGCCTAGCCAAAAACATTCAGTACTTC
.,TRBV11-3,.,TRBJ2-3,CASSLELARSDTQYF,TGTGCCAGCAGCTTAGAGCTAGCAAGAAGCGATACGCAGTATTTT
.,TRBV12-3/TRBV12-4,few,TRBJ1-5,CASSSGARGSNQPQHF,TGTGCCAGCAGCTCGGGGGCCCGAGGGAGCAATCAGCCCCAGCATTTT
.,TRBV6-5,few,TRBJ1-5,CASSYTSDQPQHF,TGTGCCAGCAGTTATACATCTGATCAGCCCCAGCATTTT
TRBD1,TRBV18,many,TRBJ1-4,CASSPRQGANEKLFF,TGTGCCAGCTCACCTCGACAGGGGGCTAATGAAAAACTGTTTTTT
.,TRBV6-1,few,TRBJ2-3,CASSSIGAVVSTDTQYF,TGTGCCAGCAGCTCCATCGGGGCAGTGGTTAGCACAGATACGCAGTATTTT
.,TRBV4-1,.,TRBJ2-1,CASSHAKYLLLLWKQFF,TGCGCCAGCAGCCATGCCAAGTACCTTCTCCTTTTGTGGAAGCAGTTCTTC
TRBD1,TRBV18,few,TRBJ2-7,CASSQPGQGAEYF,TGTGCCAGCTCACAACCGGGACAGGGGGCCGAGTACTTC
TRBD2,TRBV12-3/TRBV12-4,.,TRBJ2-5,CASSLGLAGVKGETQYF,TGTGCCAGCAGTTTAGGGCTAGCGGGGGTGAAAGGAGAGACCCAGTACTTC
TRBD2,TRBV27,few,TRBJ2-7,CASSPQGGLAGYEQYF,TGTGCCAGCAGTCCCCAGGGCGGACTAGCGGGCTACGAGCAGTACTTC
.,TRBV18,many,TRBJ2-7,CASSPLPYEQYF,TGTGCCAGCTCACCACTCCCCTACGAGCAGTACTTC
.,TRBV5-5,.,TRBJ1-2,CASSLAGRSGYTF,TGTGCCAGCAGCTTGGCCGGCAGGTCTGGCTACACCTTC
.,TRBV5-6,few,TRBJ2-7,CASSLGDYEQYF,TGTGCCAGCAGCTTGGGGGACTACGAGCAGTACTTC